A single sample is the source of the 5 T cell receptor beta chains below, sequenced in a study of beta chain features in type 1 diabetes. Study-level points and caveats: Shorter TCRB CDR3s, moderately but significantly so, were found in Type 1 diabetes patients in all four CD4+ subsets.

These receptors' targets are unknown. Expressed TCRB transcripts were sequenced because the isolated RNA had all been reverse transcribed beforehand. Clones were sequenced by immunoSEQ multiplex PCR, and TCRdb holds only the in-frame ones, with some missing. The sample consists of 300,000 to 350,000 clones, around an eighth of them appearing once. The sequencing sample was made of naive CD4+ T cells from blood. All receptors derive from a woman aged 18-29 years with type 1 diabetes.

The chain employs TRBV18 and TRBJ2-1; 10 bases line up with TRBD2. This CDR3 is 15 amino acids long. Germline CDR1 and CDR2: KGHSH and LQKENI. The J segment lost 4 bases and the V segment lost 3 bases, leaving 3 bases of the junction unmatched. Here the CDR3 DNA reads TGTGCCAGCTCACCGAGTAGCGGGGGGTACAATGAGCAGTTCTTC. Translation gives CASSPSSGGYNEQFF.

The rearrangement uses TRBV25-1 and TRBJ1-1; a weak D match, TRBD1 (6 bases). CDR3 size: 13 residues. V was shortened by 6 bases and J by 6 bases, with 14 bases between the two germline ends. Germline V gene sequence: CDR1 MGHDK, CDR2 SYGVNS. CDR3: CASSSTGYAEAFF. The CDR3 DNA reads TGTGCCAGCAGCTCTACAGGGTACGCTGAAGCTTTCTTT.

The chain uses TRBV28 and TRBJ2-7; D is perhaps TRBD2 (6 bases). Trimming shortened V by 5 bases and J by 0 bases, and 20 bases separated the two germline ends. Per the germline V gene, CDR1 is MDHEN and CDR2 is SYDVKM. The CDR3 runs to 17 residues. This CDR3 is CASSITAPGLHSYEQYF. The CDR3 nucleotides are TGTGCCAGCAGTATTACAGCCCCGGGACTGCACTCCTACGAGCAGTACTTC. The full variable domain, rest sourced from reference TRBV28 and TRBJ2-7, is DVKVTQSSRYLVKRTGEKVFLECVQDMDHENMFWYRQDPGLGLRLIYFSYDVKMKEKGDIPEGYSVSREKKERFSLILESASTNQTSMYLCASSITAPGLHSYEQYFGPGTRLTVT.

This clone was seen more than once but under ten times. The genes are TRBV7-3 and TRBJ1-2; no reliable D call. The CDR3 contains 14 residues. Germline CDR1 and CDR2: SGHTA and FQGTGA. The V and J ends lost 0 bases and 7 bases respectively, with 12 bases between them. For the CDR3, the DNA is TGTGCCAGCAGCTTAACGGCGGGGAGGAGTGGCTACACCTTC. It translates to CASSLTAGRSGYTF.

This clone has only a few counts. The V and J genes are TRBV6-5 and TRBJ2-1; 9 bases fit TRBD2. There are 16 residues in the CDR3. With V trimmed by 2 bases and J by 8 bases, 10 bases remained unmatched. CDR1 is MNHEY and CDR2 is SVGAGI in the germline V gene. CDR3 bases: TGTGCCAGCAGTTACCGGGGACTAGCTTGGGGGGATGAGCAGTTCTTC. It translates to CASSYRGLAWGDEQFF.